These 2 T cell receptor beta chains were sequenced from one sample in a study of blood T cell repertoires in COVID-19. Using immunoSEQ multiplex PCR, the repertoire was profiled, and TCRdb retains in-frame clones only, with some absent. The table includes about 270,000 clones, 82% detected once. Sequences were obtained from peripheral blood. These receptors were collected from a woman under 30 with acute or convalescent COVID-19.

The gene calls are TRBV14 and TRBJ2-1, with TRBD2 matching over 8 bases. This CDR3 region has 16 residues. Trimming cost V 1 base and J 3 bases; bases outside gene matches: 5. Germline V gives CDR1 SGHDN, CDR2 FVKESK. The CDR3 is CASSQAGAGGYNEQFF. In nucleotides, the CDR3 is TGTGCCAGCAGCCAAGCAGGCGCGGGAGGCTACAATGAGCAGTTCTTC.

V and J are TRBV3-1 (or the pseudogene TRBV3-2) and TRBJ1-4, with 9 bases fitting TRBD1. Germline CDR1 is LGHDT and CDR2 is YNNKEL (reference sequence). This CDR3 contains 13 residues. V gave up 4 bases and J gave up 8 bases; unmatched junction bases: 2. CDR3 protein: CASSRGQGEKLFF. CDR3 sequence (DNA): TGTGCCAGCAGCCGGGGACAGGGCGAAAAACTGTTTTTT.